This T cell receptor beta chain was sequenced for a study of blood T cell repertoires in COVID-19. About the research overall: Sources were T cells, B-cell-depleted T cells, or PBMCs; the material itself was cDNA or gDNA.

Assay: immunoSEQ multiplex PCR; the TCRdb copy retains only in-frame clones and omits some. Among some 150,000 clones, over 70% were seen once, and the ten largest hold over 35%. The germline V gene encodes CDR1 MNHEY and CDR2 SMNVEV (reference sequence). The CDR3 loop spans 14 amino acids. The V and J ends lost 0 bases and 3 bases, in that order; junction bases with no gene match: 1. The gene calls are TRBV27 and TRBJ2-7; 8 bases match TRBD1. The receptor was isolated from a human donor in a cohort sampled during active COVID-19. Input material: peripheral blood. The CDR3 bases are TGTGCCAGCAGTTTATCCGGGACAGGCTACGAGCAGTACTTC. Translating gives CASSLSGTGYEQYF.